This T cell receptor (beta chain) is from a study of cytomegalovirus exposure and HLA in healthy donors. PCR amplification relied on 60 Vbeta primers (plus 13 Jbeta primers). The repertoire was sequenced with immunoSEQ multiplex PCR; TCRdb's copy has only in-frame clones and lacks some. The sample records approximately 100,000 clones, 76% being singletons. Germline V lookup: CDR1 WSHSY, CDR2 SAAADI. V lost 5 bases, J lost 5 bases, and 5 bases stayed unmatched. The CDR3 extends over 15 amino acids. The receptor was isolated from a man aged 40-50 years in good health and CMV-seronegative. Specimen: PBMCs. The rearrangement uses TRBV10-2 and TRBJ1-6; 8 bases are a match to TRBD1. The CDR3 protein is CASSLTQGDNSPLHF. The DNA of the CDR3 is TGCGCCAGCAGTTTAACACAGGGGGATAATTCACCCCTCCACTTT.